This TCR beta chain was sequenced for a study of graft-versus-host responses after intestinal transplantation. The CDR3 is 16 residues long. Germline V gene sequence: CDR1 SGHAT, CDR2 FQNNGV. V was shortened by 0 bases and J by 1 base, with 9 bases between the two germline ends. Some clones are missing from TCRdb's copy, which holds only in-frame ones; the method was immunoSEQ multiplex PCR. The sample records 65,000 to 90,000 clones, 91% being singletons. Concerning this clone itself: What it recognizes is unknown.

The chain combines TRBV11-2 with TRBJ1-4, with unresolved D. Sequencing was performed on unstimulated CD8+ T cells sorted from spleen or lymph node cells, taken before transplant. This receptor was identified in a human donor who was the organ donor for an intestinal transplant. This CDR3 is CASSLDQWGTNEKLFF. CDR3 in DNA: TGTGCCAGCAGCTTAGATCAGTGGGGAACTAATGAAAAACTGTTTTTT.